The sequence of this TCR beta chain was determined in a study of T cell clonotyping in hematopoietic cell transplantation. General study findings and limits: Broader posttransplant TCR repertoire diversity was predicted by graft donor and pretransplant recipient Inverse Simpson Index values. At the given depth, recipient repertoires were over 95% de novo clonotypes.

The assay was immunoSEQ multiplex PCR, and TCRdb's table has in-frame clones only and misses some. The sample has 35,000 to 45,000 clones, around 94% seen once. The CDR3 totals 13 residues. Trimming removed 0 bases from V and 2 bases from J, with 5 bases in between. CDR1 and CDR2 from the germline V gene are SGHDT and YYEEEE. To note about this clone: Its matching antigen is unknown.

This chain joins TRBV5-6 and TRBJ1-1, with D unresolved. The receptor was isolated from a woman aged 45-60 years in good health. Some clones in this sample may be carry-over from other donors' samples. Sample: peripheral blood mononuclear cells. The CDR3, as DNA: TGTGCCAGCAGCTTGGGTGTTAACACTGAAGCTTTCTTT. Amino acids: CASSLGVNTEAFF.